This T cell receptor beta chain was sequenced in a study of blood T cell repertoires in COVID-19. The germline V gene encodes CDR1 LGHNA and CDR2 YNFKEQ. Trimming removed 3 bases at V and 3 bases at J, with 12 bases between. The CDR3 has 15 amino acids. The method was immunoSEQ multiplex PCR; TCRdb's version includes in-frame clones alone and lacks a portion of them. The sample has roughly 200,000 clones, around 85% seen once. The genes are TRBV4-2 and TRBJ1-5; tentative D call: TRBD1 (6 bases). The origin of this receptor is a man between 35 and 55 years old who had recovered from COVID-19. The sequenced sample consisted of PBMCs or T cells enriched from blood (not recorded which). The CDR3 DNA reads TGTGCCAGCAGCCAGGTCGGACAGAACAATCAGCCCCAGCATTTT. This gives the protein CASSQVGQNNQPQHF.